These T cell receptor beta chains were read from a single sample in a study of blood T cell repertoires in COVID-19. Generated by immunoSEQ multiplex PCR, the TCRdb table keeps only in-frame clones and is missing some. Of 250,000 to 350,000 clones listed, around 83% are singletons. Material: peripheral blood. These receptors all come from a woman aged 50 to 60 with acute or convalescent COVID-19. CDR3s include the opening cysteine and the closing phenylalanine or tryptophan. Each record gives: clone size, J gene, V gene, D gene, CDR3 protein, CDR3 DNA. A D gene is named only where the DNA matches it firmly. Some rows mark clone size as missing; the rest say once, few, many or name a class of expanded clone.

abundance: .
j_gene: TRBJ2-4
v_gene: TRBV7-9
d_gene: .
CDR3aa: CASSLANEAGDIQYF
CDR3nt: TGTGCCAGCAGCTTAGCGAATGAGGCAGGGGACATTCAGTACTTC

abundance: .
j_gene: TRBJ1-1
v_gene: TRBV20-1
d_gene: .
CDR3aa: CSASPGQMNTEAFF
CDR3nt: TGCAGTGCTAGTCCGGGACAAATGAACACTGAAGCTTTCTTT

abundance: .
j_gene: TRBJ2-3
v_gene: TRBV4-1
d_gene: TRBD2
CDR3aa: CASSQVAGGSTDTQYF
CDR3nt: TGCGCCAGCAGCCAGGTAGCGGGGGGGAGCACAGATACGCAGTATTTT

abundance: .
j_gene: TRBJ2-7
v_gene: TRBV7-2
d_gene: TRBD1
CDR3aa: CASSSTGGGVEQYF
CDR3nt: TGTGCCAGCAGCTCGACAGGGGGCGGTGTTGAGCAGTACTTC

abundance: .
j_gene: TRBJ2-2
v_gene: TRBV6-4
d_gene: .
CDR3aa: CASSENIGATGELFF
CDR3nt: TGTGCCAGCAGTGAGAACATTGGGGCCACCGGGGAGCTGTTTTTT

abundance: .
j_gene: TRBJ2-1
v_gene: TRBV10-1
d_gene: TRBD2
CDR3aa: CASSKKTSGVYNEQFF
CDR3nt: TGCGCCAGCAGTAAAAAGACTAGCGGGGTTTACAATGAGCAGTTCTTC

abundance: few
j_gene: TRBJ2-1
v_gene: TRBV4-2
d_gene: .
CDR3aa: CASSQVELGGSYNEQFF
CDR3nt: TGTGCCAGCAGCCAAGTCGAACTAGGTGGCTCCTACAATGAGCAGTTCTTC

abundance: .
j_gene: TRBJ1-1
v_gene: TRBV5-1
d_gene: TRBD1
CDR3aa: CASSPGQGIFRGEAFF
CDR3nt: TGCGCCAGCAGCCCCGGACAGGGAATATTTAGGGGTGAAGCTTTCTTT

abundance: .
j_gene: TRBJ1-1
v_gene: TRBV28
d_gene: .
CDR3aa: CASSSRTIEAFF
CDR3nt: TGTGCCAGCAGTTCTAGGACTATTGAAGCTTTCTTT

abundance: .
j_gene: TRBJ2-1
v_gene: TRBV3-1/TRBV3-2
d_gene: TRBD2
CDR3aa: CASSQNGLAGSMGEFF
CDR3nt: TGTGCCAGCAGCCAGAACGGACTAGCGGGATCGATGGGGGAGTTCTTC

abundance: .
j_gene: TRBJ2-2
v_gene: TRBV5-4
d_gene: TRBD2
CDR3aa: CASSSGLAVGMGTGELFF
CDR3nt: TGTGCCAGCAGCTCGGGACTAGCGGTGGGAATGGGGACCGGGGAGCTGTTTTTT

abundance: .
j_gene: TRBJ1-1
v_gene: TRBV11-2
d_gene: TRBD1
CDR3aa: CASSPVLGQGGAFF
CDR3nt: TGTGCCAGCAGCCCGGTTCTGGGGCAGGGGGGCGCTTTCTTT

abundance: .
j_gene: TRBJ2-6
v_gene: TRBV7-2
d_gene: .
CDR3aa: CASSLAAVSGANVLTF
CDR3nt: TGTGCCAGCAGCTTAGCAGCCGTCTCTGGGGCCAACGTCCTGACTTTC

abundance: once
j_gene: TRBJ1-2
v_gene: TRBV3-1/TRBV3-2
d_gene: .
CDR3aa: CASSQDGKGGYGYTF
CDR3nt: TGTGCCAGCAGCCAAGACGGGAAAGGTGGCTATGGCTACACCTTC

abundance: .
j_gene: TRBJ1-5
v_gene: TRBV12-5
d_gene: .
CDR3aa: CASGSTGQRNQPQHF
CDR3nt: TGTGCTAGTGGCTCAACCGGACAGCGTAATCAGCCCCAGCATTTT

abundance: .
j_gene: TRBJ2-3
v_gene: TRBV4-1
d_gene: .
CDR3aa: CASSQDQTEGSNTQYF
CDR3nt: TGCGCCAGCAGCCAAGACCAAACGGAGGGGTCTAATACGCAGTATTTT

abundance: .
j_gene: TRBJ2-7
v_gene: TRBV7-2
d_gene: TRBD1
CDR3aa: CASSLAGTGFSYEQYF
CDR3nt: TGTGCCAGCAGCTTAGCGGGGACAGGATTTTCCTACGAGCAGTACTTC

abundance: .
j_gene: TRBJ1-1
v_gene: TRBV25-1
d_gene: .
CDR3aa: CASSEYTNTEAFF
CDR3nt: TGTGCCAGCAGTGAATATACAAACACTGAAGCTTTCTTT

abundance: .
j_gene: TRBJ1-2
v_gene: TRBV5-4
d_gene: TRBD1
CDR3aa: CASSSITGGPSGYTF
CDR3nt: TGTGCCAGCAGCTCAATTACAGGGGGCCCGAGCGGCTACACCTTC

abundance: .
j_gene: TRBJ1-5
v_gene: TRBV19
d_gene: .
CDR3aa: CASSIGHYSNQPQHF
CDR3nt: TGTGCCAGTAGTATAGGACATTATAGCAATCAGCCCCAGCATTTT

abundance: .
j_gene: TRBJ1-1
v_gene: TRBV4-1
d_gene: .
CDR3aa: CASSQITQGNTEAFF
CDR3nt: TGCGCCAGCAGCCAAATAACACAGGGAAATACTGAAGCTTTCTTT

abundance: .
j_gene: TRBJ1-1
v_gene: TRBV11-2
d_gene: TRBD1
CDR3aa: CASSLKGGDRRTSNTEAFF
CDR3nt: TGTGCCAGCAGCCTTAAGGGTGGGGACAGGAGAACATCGAACACTGAAGCTTTCTTT

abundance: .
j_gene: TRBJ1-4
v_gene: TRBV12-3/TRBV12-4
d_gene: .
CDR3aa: CASSLLRNEKLFF
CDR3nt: TGTGCCAGCAGCCTTCTCAGGAATGAAAAACTGTTTTTT

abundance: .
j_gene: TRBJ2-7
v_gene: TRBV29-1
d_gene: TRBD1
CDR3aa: CSGRDSLLEQYF
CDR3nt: TGCAGCGGCCGGGACAGCCTTTTGGAGCAGTACTTC

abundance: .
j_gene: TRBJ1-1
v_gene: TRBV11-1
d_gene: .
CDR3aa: CASSFRGAVNTEAFF
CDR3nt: TGTGCCAGCAGCTTTCGGGGGGCAGTTAACACTGAAGCTTTCTTT

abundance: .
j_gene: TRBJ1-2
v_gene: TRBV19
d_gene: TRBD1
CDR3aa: CASTQGLYGYTF
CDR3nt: TGTGCCAGCACACAGGGGTTGTATGGCTACACCTTC

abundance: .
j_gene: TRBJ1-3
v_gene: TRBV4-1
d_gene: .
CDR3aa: CASSQEDSRSGNTIYF
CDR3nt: TGCGCCAGCAGCCAAGAGGACAGCCGCTCTGGAAACACCATATATTTT

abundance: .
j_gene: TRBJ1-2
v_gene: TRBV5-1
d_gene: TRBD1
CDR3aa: CASGYRGRYEDGYTF
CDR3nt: TGCGCCAGCGGATACAGGGGGCGGTATGAGGATGGCTACACCTTC

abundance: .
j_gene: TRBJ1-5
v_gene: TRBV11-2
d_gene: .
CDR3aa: CASSSDRNQPQHF
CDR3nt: TGTGCCAGCAGCTCCGACAGAAATCAGCCCCAGCATTTT

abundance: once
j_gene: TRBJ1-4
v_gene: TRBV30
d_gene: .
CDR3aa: CAGGGTFNEKLFF
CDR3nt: TGTGCCGGGGGGGGGACCTTTAATGAAAAACTGTTTTTT

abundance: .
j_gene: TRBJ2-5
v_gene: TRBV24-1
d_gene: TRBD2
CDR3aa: CATSDTSWTSGGEETQYF
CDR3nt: TGTGCCACCAGTGACACCTCATGGACTAGCGGGGGGGAAGAGACCCAGTACTTC

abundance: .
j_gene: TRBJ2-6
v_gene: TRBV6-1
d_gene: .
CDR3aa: CASSDRVGANVLTF
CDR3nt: TGTGCCAGCAGTGACAGGGTCGGGGCCAACGTCCTGACTTTC

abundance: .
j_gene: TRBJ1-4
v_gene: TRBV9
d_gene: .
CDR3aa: CASSVGGATATNEKLFF
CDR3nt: TGTGCCAGCAGCGTAGGTGGGGCAACTGCAACTAATGAAAAACTGTTTTTT